This TCR beta chain is drawn from a study of breast tumors, draining lymph nodes, adjacent tissues. The study's findings and limits: Tumor TCR diversity was below lymph nodes but above nontumor tissue. That most tumor T cells come from lymph nodes remained unproven. Most tumor T cells seemingly derive from lymph node, then expand in tumor.

This clonotype was seen repeatedly, ten times or more. What it recognizes is unknown. The lymph nodes were axillary draining lymph nodes from breast cancer patients. TCRdb itself ran the multiplex PCR reads through MiXCR, one entry per CDR3 protein. The sample has a few hundred thousand distinct CDR3 sequences; less than 40% are singletons. The receptor was isolated from a female donor with breast cancer. Some clones in this sample may be carry-over from other donors' samples. The source material was axillary lymph node tissue.

The CDR3 reads CASSLRGRTGENTGELFF. CDR3 DNA sequence: TGTGCCAGCAGCCTTAGGGGACGGACAGGGGAAAACACCGGGGAGCTGTTTTTT. The rearrangement joins TRBV7-9 to TRBJ2-2; TRBD1 matches 9 bases. CDR3 length: 18 amino acids. CDR1 and CDR2 from the germline V gene are SEHNR and FQNEAQ (reference sequence). The ends lost 5 bases at V and 2 bases at J; junction bases unmatched: 12.